This record looks at one T cell receptor beta chain sequence and its context. Using immunoSEQ multiplex PCR, the repertoire was profiled, and TCRdb retains in-frame clones only, with some absent. This sample has over 65,000 clones; about 95% occur once, and the top ten carry 6.2%. This record belongs to a study of control samples from healthy donors and cancer patients. Input material: blood. The origin of this receptor is a woman in her 40s in good health.

The CDR3 region has the DNA TGTGCCAGCAGCTTGGTTGAGTGGGAGACCCAGTACTTC. Amino acid sequence: CASSLVEWETQYF. The chain combines TRBV11-3 with TRBJ2-5; no clear D. The length of the CDR3 is 13 residues. Germline CDR1 reads SGHNT; CDR2 reads YENEEA. Trimming stripped 3 bases from V and 5 bases from J, with 10 bases between.